The present TCR beta chain was sequenced within a study of cytomegalovirus exposure and HLA in healthy donors. Study conclusions and caveats: Presence/absence analyses assumed roughly uniform sequencing depth across donors. V segments that were indistinguishable, TRBV6-2 and TRBV6-3 among them, were omitted from analysis. Follow-up analysis found HLA locus-dependent TCR association rates, highest for DRB1 and lowest for HLA-C. In a later analysis, TCR beta V- and J-gene trimming showed a link to a missense DCLRE1C variant.

This CDR3 has 14 residues. V was clipped by 1 base and J by 3 bases; unmatched bases: 1. Germline lookup yields CDR1 SGHNT and CDR2 YYREEE (reference sequence). This clone has just one count. Its antigen remains unknown. Amplification used 60 Vbeta primers and 13 Jbeta primers. Sequencing used immunoSEQ multiplex PCR; TCRdb keeps in-frame clones, though not all of them. The sample holds 100,000 to 150,000 clones, more than 65% seen once. This chain connects TRBV5-4 to TRBJ2-1, with 7 bases that match TRBD1. What was sequenced was PBMCs. The receptor was derived from a woman in her fifties or sixties in good health and CMV-seropositive. The CDR3 DNA reads TGTGCCAGCAGCTTGACAGGGGACTACAATGAGCAGTTCTTC. Translating it yields CASSLTGDYNEQFF.